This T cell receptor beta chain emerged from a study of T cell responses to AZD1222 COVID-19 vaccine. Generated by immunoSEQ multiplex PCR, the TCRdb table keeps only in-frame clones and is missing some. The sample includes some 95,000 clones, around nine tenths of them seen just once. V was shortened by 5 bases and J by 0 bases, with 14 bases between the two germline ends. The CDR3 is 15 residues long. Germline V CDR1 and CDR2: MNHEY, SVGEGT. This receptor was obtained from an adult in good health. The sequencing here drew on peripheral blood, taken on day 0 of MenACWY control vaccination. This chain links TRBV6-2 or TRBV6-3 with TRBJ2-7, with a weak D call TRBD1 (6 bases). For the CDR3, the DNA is TGTGCCAGCAGTGACACAGGGCTCCTCTCCTACGAGCAGTACTTC. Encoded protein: CASSDTGLLSYEQYF.